These 7 T cell receptor beta chains were all obtained from the same sample, sequenced in a study of PD-L1 blockade in urothelial cancer (dated by TCRdb to the late 2010s). The protocol used for the library was the immunoSEQ multiplex PCR assay. Held by TCRdb, this immuneACCESS table contains in-frame sequences only and omits some clones. Under half of the omission traces to an unresolved V gene where checked; the cause of the rest is unknown. The sample has 50,000 or so clones on record, roughly 77% of them singletons. Of the sample, approximately 4% falls within the top ten clones. The specimen was PBMCs, collected around atezolizumab (anti-PD-L1) treatment. Receptor source: a man between 65 and 85 years old with urothelial cancer.

This clone was recorded only once. The chain uses TRBV15 and TRBJ2-7; D is unresolved. Trimming left V 0 bases short and J 2 bases short, with 14 bases between. Germline assignment: CDR1 LNHNV and CDR2 YYDKDF (reference sequence). The CDR3 covers 16 residues. CDR3 sequence (DNA): TGTGCCACCAGCAGAGACGCCGTTGGCTTTACCTACGAGCAGTACTTC. Its protein product is CATSRDAVGFTYEQYF.

The chain links TRBV28 to TRBJ2-2, with 11 bases identical to TRBD2. This CDR3 spans 19 amino acids. V shed 6 bases, J shed 1 base, and the junction held 13 bases outside the gene matches. The germline gives CDR1 MDHEN, CDR2 SYDVKM. In DNA form, the CDR3 reads TGTGCCAGCAGCCGTCCGGCTTTGGGACTAGCGGAGAACACCGGGGAGCTGTTTTTT. It is translated as CASSRPALGLAENTGELFF.

The chain joins TRBV5-1 to TRBJ2-1, with D possibly matching TRBD2 (5 bases). This CDR3 region has 18 residues. Trimming cost V 1 base and J 0 bases, with 17 bases left between them. Looked up from germline, CDR1 is SGHRS and CDR2 is YFSETQ. The CDR3 loop reads CASSLKTPQRSSYNEQFF. CDR3 DNA sequence: TGCGCCAGCAGCTTGAAAACACCCCAGCGGAGCTCCTACAATGAGCAGTTCTTC.

The V call is TRBV7-2, the J call TRBJ2-7; TRBD2 agrees at 9 bases. Germline lookup yields CDR1 SGHTA and CDR2 FQGNSA. V lost 2 bases to trimming and J lost 4 bases; unmatched junction nucleotides: 6. The CDR3 sequence is 15 residues long. The CDR3: CASSLPGSGRYEQYF. As DNA, the CDR3 is TGTGCCAGCAGCTTACCCGGTAGCGGGAGATACGAGCAGTACTTC.

This clone has only one observation. The chain employs TRBV7-9 and TRBJ2-7; 9 bases are a match to TRBD1. Germline loops: CDR1 SEHNR, CDR2 FQNEAQ (reference sequence). V lost 3 bases and J lost 9; bases outside the gene matches: 6. The CDR3 consists of 13 residues. The CDR3 bases are TGTGCCAGCAGCTTTGGACAGGGGATGGGGCAGTACTTC. It codes for CASSFGQGMGQYF.

The genes are TRBV7-3 and TRBJ2-3; D is uncertain. Per the germline V gene, CDR1 is SGHTA and CDR2 is FQGTGA. Trimming stripped 4 bases from V and 6 bases from J, with 14 bases between. This CDR3 spans 14 amino acids. The CDR3 coding sequence is TGTGCCAGCAGCTCCCTTATTGAGCCTGATACGCAGTATTTT. Translated: CASSSLIEPDTQYF.

The chain combines TRBV19 with TRBJ1-2; 8 positions match TRBD1. This CDR3 comprises 16 residues. V lost 5 bases and J lost 8; bases outside the gene matches: 16. Germline lookup yields CDR1 LNHDA and CDR2 SQIVND (reference sequence). The CDR3 here is CASSPDRVGWGRGYTF. The CDR3 nucleotides read TGTGCCAGTAGTCCGGACAGGGTGGGGTGGGGCCGAGGCTACACCTTC.